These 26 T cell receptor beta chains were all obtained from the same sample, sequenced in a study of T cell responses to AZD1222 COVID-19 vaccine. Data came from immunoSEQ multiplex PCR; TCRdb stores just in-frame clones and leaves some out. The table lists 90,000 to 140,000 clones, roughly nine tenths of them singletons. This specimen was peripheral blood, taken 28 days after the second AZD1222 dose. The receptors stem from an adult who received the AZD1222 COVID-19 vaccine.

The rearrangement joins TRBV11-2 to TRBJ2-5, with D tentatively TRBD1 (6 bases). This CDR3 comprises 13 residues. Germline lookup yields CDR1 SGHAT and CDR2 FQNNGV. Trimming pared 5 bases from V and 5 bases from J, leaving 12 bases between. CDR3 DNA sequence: TGTGCCAGCAGCCCCGGGACATTGGAGACCCAGTACTTC. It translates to CASSPGTLETQYF.

The CDR3 is CASSTRRTSGGTYEQYF. In DNA form, the CDR3 reads TGTGCCAGCAGTACCCGACGGACTAGCGGGGGTACCTACGAGCAGTACTTC. This chain joins TRBV27 and TRBJ2-7, with TRBD2 matching over 13 bases. This CDR3 has 17 amino acids. Germline V gives CDR1 MNHEY, CDR2 SMNVEV (reference sequence). The trim removed 5 bases at V and 2 bases at J, leaving 9 bases unmatched.

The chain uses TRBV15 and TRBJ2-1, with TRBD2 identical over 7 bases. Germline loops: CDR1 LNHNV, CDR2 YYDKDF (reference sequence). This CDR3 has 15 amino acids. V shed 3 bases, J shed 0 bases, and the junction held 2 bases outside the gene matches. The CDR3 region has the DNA TGTGCCACCAGCAGCGGGGGGAGCTCCTACAATGAGCAGTTCTTC. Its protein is CATSSGGSSYNEQFF.

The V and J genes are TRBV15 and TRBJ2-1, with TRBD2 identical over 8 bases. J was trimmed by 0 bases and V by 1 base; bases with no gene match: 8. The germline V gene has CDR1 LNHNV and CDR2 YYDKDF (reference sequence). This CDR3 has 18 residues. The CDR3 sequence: CATSRARGAGGSYNEQFF. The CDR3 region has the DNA TGTGCCACCAGCAGAGCCCGGGGGGCGGGAGGCTCCTACAATGAGCAGTTCTTC. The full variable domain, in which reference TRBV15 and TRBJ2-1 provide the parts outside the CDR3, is DAMVIQNPRYQVTQFGKPVTLSCSQTLNHNVMYWYQQKSSQAPKLLFHYYDKDFNNEADTPDNFQSRRPNTSFCFLDIRSPGLGDTAMYLCATSRARGAGGSYNEQFFGPGTRLTVL.

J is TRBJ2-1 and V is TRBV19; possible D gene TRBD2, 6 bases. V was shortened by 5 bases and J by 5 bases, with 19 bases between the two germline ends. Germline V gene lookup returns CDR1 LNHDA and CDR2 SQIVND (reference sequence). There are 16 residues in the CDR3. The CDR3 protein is CASSPRVADYNNEQFF. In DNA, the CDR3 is TGTGCCAGTAGTCCCCGGGTAGCGGACTATAACAATGAGCAGTTCTTC.

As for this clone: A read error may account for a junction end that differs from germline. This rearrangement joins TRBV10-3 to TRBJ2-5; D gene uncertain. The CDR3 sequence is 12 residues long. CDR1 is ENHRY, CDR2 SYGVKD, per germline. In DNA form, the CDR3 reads TGTGCCATCAGTGGTAACCAGGAGACCCAGTACTTC. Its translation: CAISGNQETQYF.

DNA for the CDR3: TGTGCCAGCAGCTTAGCTGGTGGGCTAGCGGGAGGGTTAAATACGCAGTATTTT. This translates into CASSLAGGLAGGLNTQYF. J is TRBJ2-3 and V is TRBV7-6, with TRBD2 identical over 12 bases. V dropped 0 bases and J dropped 7; count of bases not matched to a gene: 11. CDR1 SGHVS and CDR2 FNYEAQ come from the germline V gene. This CDR3 region has 18 residues.

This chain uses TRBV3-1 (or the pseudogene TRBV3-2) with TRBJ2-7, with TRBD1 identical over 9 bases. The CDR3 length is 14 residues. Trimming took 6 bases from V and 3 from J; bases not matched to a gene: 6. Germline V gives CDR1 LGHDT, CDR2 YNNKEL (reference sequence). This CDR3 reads CASRRTGEFYEQYF. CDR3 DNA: TGTGCCAGCAGGCGGACAGGGGAATTCTACGAGCAGTACTTC.

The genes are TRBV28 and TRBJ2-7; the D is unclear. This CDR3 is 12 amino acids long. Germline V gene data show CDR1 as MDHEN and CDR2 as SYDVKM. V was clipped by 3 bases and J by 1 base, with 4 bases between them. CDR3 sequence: CASSFRSYEQYF. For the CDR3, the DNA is TGTGCCAGCAGTTTCAGGTCCTACGAGCAGTACTTC. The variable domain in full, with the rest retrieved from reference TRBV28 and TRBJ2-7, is DVKVTQSSRYLVKRTGEKVFLECVQDMDHENMFWYRQDPGLGLRLIYFSYDVKMKEKGDIPEGYSVSREKKERFSLILESASTNQTSMYLCASSFRSYEQYFGPGTRLTVT.

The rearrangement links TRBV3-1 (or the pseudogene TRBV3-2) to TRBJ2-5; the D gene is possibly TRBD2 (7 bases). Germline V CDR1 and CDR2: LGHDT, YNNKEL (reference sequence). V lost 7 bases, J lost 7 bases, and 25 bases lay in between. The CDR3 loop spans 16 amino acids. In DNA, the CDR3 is TGTGCCAGCAACTCCCTCGGACGGGGGGCCATGGGGACCCAGTACTTC. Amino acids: CASNSLGRGAMGTQYF.

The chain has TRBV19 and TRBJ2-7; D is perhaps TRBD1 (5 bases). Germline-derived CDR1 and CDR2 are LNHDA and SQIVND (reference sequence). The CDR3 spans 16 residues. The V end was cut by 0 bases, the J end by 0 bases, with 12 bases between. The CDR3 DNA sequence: TGTGCCAGTAGTATAGATCGATCTACAGGCTCCTACGAGCAGTACTTC. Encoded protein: CASSIDRSTGSYEQYF. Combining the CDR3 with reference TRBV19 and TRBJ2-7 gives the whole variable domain DGGITQSPKYLFRKEGQNVTLSCEQNLNHDAMYWYRQDPGQGLRLIYYSQIVNDFQKGDIAEGYSVSREKKESFPLTVTSAQKNPTAFYLCASSIDRSTGSYEQYFGPGTRLTVT.

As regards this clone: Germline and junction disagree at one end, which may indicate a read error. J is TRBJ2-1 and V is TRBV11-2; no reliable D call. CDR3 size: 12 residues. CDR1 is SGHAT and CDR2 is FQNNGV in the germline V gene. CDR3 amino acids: CASSLDRSSMLF. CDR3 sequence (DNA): TGTGCCAGCAGCTTAGATAGGTCTAGTATGCTCTTC. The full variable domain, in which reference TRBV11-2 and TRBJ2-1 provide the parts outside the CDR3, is EAGVAQSPRYKIIEKRQSVAFWCNPISGHATLYWYQQILGQGPKLLIQFQNNGVVDDSQLPKDRFSAERLKGVDSTLKIQPAKLEDSAVYLCASSLDRSSMLFGPGTRLTVL.

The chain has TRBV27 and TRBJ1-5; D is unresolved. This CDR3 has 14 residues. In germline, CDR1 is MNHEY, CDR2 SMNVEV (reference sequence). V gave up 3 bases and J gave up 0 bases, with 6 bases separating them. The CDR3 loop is CASSLQGSNQPQHF. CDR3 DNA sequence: TGTGCCAGCAGTTTGCAAGGTAGCAATCAGCCCCAGCATTTT.

This chain's CDR3 is CASSPLATGFKATEAFF. The CDR3 bases are TGTGCCAGCTCACCGCTGGCGACAGGGTTTAAGGCCACTGAAGCTTTCTTT. The chain couples TRBV18 to TRBJ1-1; TRBD1 matches 7 bases. V was clipped by 3 bases and J by 4 bases; unmatched bases: 14. The CDR3 spans 17 residues. The germline V gene encodes CDR1 KGHSH and CDR2 LQKENI.

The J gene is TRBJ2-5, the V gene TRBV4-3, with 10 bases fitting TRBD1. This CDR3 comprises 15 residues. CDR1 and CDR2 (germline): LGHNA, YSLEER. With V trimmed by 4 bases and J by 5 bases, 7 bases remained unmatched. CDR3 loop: CASSPQGQGTETQYF. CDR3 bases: TGCGCCAGCAGCCCTCAGGGACAGGGGACTGAGACCCAGTACTTC.

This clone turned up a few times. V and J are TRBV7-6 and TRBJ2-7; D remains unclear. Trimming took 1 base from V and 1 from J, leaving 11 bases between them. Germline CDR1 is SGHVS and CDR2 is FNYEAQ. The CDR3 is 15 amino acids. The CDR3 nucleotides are TGTGCCAGCAGCTTAGGGGCAGCTACTTCCTACGAGCAGTACTTC. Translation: CASSLGAATSYEQYF.

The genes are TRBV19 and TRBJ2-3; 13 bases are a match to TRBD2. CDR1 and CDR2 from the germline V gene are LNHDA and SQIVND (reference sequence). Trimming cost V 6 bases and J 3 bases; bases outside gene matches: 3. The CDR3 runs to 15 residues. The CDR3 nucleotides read TGTGCCAGTAGCCCGACTAGCGGGAGGACAGATACGCAGTATTTT. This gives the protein CASSPTSGRTDTQYF.

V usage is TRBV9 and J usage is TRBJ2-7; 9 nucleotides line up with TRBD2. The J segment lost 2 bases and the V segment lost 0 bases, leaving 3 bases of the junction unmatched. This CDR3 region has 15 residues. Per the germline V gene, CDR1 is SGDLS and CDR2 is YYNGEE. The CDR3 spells CASSVEAGGAYEQYF. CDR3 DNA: TGTGCCAGCAGCGTAGAAGCGGGAGGCGCCTACGAGCAGTACTTC.

This chain's CDR3 is CASSWTSGRGYEQYF. As DNA, the CDR3 is TGTGCCAGCAGTTGGACTAGCGGGAGGGGTTACGAGCAGTACTTC. J is TRBJ2-7 and V is TRBV27; 15 bases align to TRBD2. Germline assignment: CDR1 MNHEY and CDR2 SMNVEV (reference sequence). The CDR3 consists of 15 residues. Trimming took 4 bases from V and 4 from J; bases not matched to a gene: 2.

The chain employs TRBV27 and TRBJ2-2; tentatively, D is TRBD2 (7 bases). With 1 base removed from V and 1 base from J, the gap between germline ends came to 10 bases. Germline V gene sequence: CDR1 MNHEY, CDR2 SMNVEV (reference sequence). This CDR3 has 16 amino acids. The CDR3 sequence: CASSLWGGQNTGELFF. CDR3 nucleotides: TGTGCCAGCAGTTTATGGGGGGGCCAGAACACCGGGGAGCTGTTTTTT.

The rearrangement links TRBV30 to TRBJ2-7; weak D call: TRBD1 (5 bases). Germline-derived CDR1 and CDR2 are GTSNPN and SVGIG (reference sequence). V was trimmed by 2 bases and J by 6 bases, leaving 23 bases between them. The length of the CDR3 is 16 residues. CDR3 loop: CAWSPSRTRRAVEQYF. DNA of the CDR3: TGTGCCTGGAGTCCCAGTAGGACACGACGGGCAGTCGAGCAGTACTTC.

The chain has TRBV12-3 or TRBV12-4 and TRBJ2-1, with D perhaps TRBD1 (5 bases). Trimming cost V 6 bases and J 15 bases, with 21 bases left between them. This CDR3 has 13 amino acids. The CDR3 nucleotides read TGTGCCAGCAGCCAAACCCGAGCAGGGATAGCGTTCTTC. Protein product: CASSQTRAGIAFF.

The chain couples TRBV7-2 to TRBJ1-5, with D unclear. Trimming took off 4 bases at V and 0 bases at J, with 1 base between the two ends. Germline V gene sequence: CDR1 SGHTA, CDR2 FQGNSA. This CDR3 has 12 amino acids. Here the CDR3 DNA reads TGTGCCAGCAGCTATAGCAATCAGCCCCAGCATTTT. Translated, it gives CASSYSNQPQHF.

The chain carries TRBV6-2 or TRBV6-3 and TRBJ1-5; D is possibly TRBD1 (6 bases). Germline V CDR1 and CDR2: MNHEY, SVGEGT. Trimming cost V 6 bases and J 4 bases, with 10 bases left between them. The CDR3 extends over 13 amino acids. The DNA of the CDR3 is TGTGCCAGCAGCAGGGACAATAATCAGCCCCAGCATTTT. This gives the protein CASSRDNNQPQHF.

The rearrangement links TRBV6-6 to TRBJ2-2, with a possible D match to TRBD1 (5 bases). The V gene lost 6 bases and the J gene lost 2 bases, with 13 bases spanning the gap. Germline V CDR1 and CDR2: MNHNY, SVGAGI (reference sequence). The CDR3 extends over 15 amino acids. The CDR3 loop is CASSLLGVNTGELFF. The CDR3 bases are TGTGCCAGCAGCCTCCTAGGGGTAAACACCGGGGAGCTGTTTTTT.

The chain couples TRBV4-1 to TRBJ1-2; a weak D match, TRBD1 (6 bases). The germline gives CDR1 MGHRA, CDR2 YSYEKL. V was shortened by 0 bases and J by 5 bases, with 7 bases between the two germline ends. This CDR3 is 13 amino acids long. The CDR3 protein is CASSQEQGYGYTF. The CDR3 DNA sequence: TGCGCCAGCAGCCAAGAACAGGGTTATGGCTACACCTTC.